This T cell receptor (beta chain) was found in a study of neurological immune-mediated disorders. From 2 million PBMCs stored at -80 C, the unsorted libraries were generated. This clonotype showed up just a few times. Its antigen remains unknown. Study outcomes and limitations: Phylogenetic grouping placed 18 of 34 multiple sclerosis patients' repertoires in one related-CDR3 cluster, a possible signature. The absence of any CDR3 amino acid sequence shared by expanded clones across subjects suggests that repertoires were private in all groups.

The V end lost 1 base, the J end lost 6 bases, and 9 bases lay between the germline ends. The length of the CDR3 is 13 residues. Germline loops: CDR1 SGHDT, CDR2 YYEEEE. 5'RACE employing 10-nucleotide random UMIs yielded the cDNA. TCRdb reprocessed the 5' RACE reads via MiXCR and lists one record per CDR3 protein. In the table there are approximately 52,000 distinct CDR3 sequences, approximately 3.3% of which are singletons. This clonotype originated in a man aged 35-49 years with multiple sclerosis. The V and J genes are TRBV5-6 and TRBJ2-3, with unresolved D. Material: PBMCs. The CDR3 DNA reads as TGTGCCAGCAGCTTGTGGTCGGGCGATACGCAGTATTTT. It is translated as CASSLWSGDTQYF.